This T cell receptor (beta chain) was recorded in a study of T cells after yellow fever vaccination. Background on the study: Libraries from low-cell-number fractions were prepared with the SMART-Seq v4 Ultra Low Input RNA kit.

In making TCR cDNA, 5'RACE template switching added a universal primer site and UMIs to it. MiXCR, applied by TCRdb to the 5' RACE reads, yields one record per CDR3 protein. Of hundreds of thousands of distinct CDR3 sequences in the sample, 6.2% were seen once. Sample: PBMCs, taken 5 days after the yellow fever booster vaccination. This TCR was recovered from a man between 25 and 39 years old who received the YFV17D yellow fever vaccine.

CDR3 in DNA: TGTGCCAGCAGCCAGGGACAGGGTGGAGTTGGGGTCTATGGCTACACCTTC. Protein sequence: CASSQGQGGVGVYGYTF. The V and J genes are TRBV12-3 or TRBV12-4 and TRBJ1-2, with 9 bases aligning to TRBD1. This CDR3 region has 17 residues. V lost 6 bases and J lost 4; bases outside the gene matches: 15.